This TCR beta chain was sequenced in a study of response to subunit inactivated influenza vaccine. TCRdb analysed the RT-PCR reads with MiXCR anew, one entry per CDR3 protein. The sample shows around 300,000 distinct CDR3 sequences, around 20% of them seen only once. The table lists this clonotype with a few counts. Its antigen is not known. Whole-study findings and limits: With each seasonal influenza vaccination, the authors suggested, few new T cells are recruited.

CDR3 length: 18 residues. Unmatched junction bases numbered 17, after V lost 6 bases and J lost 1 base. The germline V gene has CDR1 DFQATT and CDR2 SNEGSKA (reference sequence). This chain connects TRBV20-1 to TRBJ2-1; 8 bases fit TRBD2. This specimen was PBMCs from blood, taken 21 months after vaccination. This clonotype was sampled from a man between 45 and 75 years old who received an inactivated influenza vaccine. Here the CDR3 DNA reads TGCAGTGCCAACCGTTTTGCTTGGACTAGCCCTTCCTACAATGAGCAGTTCTTC. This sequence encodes CSANRFAWTSPSYNEQFF.